Presented here are 5 T cell receptor beta chains from one specimen sequenced in a study of control samples from healthy donors and cancer patients. Data came from immunoSEQ multiplex PCR; TCRdb stores just in-frame clones and leaves some out. There are about 59,000 clones in the sample; approximately 92% occur only once, and around 1.7% lies in the top ten. Sequenced input: PBMCs. Receptors were obtained from a man aged 35 to 55 with colorectal cancer.

The chain has TRBV11-3 and TRBJ2-3; D remains unclear. Germline values: CDR1 SGHNT, CDR2 YENEEA. CDR3 length equals 14 residues. Deletions cut 3 bases from V and 0 bases from J, with 7 bases between. The DNA for the CDR3 is TGTGCCAGCAGCTTGGTGGCTAGCACAGATACGCAGTATTTT. This codes for CASSLVASTDTQYF.

This chain connects TRBV5-4 to TRBJ2-1, with 9 nucleotides matching TRBD2. This CDR3 contains 15 residues. After removal of 0 bases from V and 7 bases from J, the junction contained 5 bases not matched to a gene. Germline CDR1 is SGHNT and CDR2 is YYREEE (reference sequence). The CDR3: CASSLEVAGDNEQFF. CDR3 coding DNA: TGTGCCAGCAGCTTGGAGGTAGCGGGGGATAATGAGCAGTTCTTC.

The V and J genes are TRBV7-2 and TRBJ2-2, with 11 bases matching TRBD1. CDR3 size: 15 residues. CDR1 and CDR2 (germline): SGHTA, FQGNSA. V lost 4 bases to trimming and J lost 7 bases; unmatched junction nucleotides: 5. In nucleotides, the CDR3 is TGTGCCAGCAGCTACCGGACAGGGGGCATCGGGGAGCTGTTTTTT. It translates to CASSYRTGGIGELFF. Together with reference TRBV7-2 and TRBJ2-2, the CDR3 gives the full variable domain: GAGVSQSPSNKVTEKGKDVELRCDPISGHTALYWYRQSLGQGLEFLIYFQGNSAPDKSGLPSDRFSAERTGGSVSTLTIQRTQQEDSAVYLCASSYRTGGIGELFFGEGSRLTVL.

The chain uses TRBV6-1 and TRBJ1-2; no clear D gene. Trimming took off 1 base at V and 7 bases at J, with 7 bases between the two ends. Looked up from germline, CDR1 is MNHNS and CDR2 is SASEGT. This CDR3 comprises 12 residues. The CDR3 DNA sequence: TGTGCCAGCAGTGAAGTCCCCAGTGGCTACACCTTC. Translated: CASSEVPSGYTF.

The gene calls are TRBV7-9 and TRBJ1-5; the D is unclear. V was cut by 6 bases and J by 7 bases, with 19 bases left in between. This CDR3 spans 15 amino acids. The germline V gene encodes CDR1 SEHNR and CDR2 FQNEAQ (reference sequence). CDR3 in amino acids: CASSSSNVDRQPQHF. CDR3 coding DNA: TGTGCCAGCAGTTCCTCAAACGTGGATAGACAGCCCCAGCATTTT.